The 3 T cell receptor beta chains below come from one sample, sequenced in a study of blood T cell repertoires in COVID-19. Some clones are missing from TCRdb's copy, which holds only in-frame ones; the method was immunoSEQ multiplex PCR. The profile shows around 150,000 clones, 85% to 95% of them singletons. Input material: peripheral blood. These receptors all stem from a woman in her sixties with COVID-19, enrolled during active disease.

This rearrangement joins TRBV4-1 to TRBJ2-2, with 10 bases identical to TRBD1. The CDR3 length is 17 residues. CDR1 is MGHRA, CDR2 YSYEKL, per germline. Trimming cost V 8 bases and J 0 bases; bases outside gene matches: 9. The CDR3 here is CASRPKGTGANTGELFF. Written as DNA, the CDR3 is TGCGCCAGCCGACCCAAAGGGACAGGGGCGAACACCGGGGAGCTGTTTTTT.

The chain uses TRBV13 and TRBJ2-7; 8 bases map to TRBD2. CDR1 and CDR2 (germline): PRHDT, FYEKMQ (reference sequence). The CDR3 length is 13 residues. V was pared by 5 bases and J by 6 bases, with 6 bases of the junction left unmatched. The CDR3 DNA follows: TGTGCCAGCAGCAACCCCGGGAGGGTCGAGCAGTACTTC. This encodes CASSNPGRVEQYF.

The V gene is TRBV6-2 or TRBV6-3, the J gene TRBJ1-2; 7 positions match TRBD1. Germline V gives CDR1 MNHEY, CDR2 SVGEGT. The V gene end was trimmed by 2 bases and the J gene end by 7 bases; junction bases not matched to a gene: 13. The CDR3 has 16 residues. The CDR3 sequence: CASSYPRQGEGLGYTF. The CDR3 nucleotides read TGTGCCAGCAGTTACCCGAGACAGGGTGAGGGGCTTGGCTACACCTTC.